This paragraph covers one TCR beta chain sequence. The antigen is undetermined. The data stem from a study of OX40 agonist ivuxolimab in advanced cancers. Notes on the study in general: Also showing low normalized T-cell clonal expansion were some of the nonresponders. At doses 0.1 to 3.0 mg/kg, CD4+ and CD8+ clones expanded.

Data came from immunoSEQ multiplex PCR; TCRdb stores just in-frame clones and leaves some out. The sample has tens of thousands of clones; roughly 91% are singletons. V dropped 0 bases and J dropped 1 base, with 10 bases sitting between them. CDR1 and CDR2 from the germline V gene are GTSNPN and SVGIG (reference sequence). This CDR3 region has 15 residues. On cycle 4 day 1 and cycle 7 day 1, as well as at baseline, blood was sampled. The chain employs TRBV30 and TRBJ1-5; D might be TRBD1 (5 bases). The receptor's source is an adult with an advanced solid tumor such as melanoma, head and neck, liver or kidney cancer. The specimen was CD4+ or CD8+ T cells sorted from blood, collected in a trial of the OX40 agonist ivuxolimab. CDR3 DNA: TGTGCCTGGAGTGTATGGGGGGGGAGCAATCAGCCCCAGCATTTT. This translates into CAWSVWGGSNQPQHF.